This T cell receptor (beta chain) was identified in a study of Ad26.COV2.S vaccination and SARS-CoV-2 variants. Study as a whole: Once or twice, 56 days apart, Ad26.COV2.S was delivered intramuscularly.

In germline, CDR1 is MNHEY, CDR2 SVGEGT. The CDR3 sequence is 15 residues long. Germline trimming cut 7 bases from V and 0 bases from J; bases unmatched to any gene: 8. The repertoire was sequenced with immunoSEQ multiplex PCR; TCRdb's copy has only in-frame clones and lacks some. This sample has 300,000 to 350,000 clones, with about nine tenths found just once. Treatment meaning: some 20 received Ad26.COV2.S at low or high dose, single or two shots; 5 received placebo; per-sample allocation not given. Specimens were obtained on day 63 following the first vaccine or placebo injection. The sample consisted of peripheral blood, taken in a trial of Ad26.COV2.S vaccine versus placebo. This sequence originates from a person between 18 and 65 years old who received the Ad26.COV2.S COVID-19 vaccine or a placebo. The chain is built from TRBV6-2 or TRBV6-3 and TRBJ1-2, with 7 bases that match TRBD1. The CDR3 DNA reads TGTGCCAGCACCCCGCTGGGGACAGCTAACTATGGCTACACCTTC. Protein product: CASTPLGTANYGYTF.